The source of this T cell receptor beta chain is a study of human T cells and chemical hapten exposure. TCRdb re-called the RACE reads through MiXCR, storing one row per CDR3 protein. The data contain some 190,000 distinct CDR3 sequences, 20% to 25% of them singletons. This CDR3 is built from 13 residues. Trimming stripped 10 bases from V and 3 bases from J, with 16 bases between. Germline CDR1 MDHEN, CDR2 SYDVKM. Time point reported: patch test 1, 2 weeks after DPC sensitization. As for treatment: therapeutic diphenylcyclopropenone sensitization with weekly scalp DPC. The sample here was whole blood, taken in connection with sensitization to the hapten diphenylcyclopropenone (DPC). The sequence was obtained from a woman in her fifties or sixties with alopecia areata. Some clones in this sample may be carry-over from other donors' samples. This chain connects TRBV28 to TRBJ2-7; maybe TRBD2 (5 bases). The CDR3 region is CATGGFPYYEQYF. CDR3 DNA sequence: TGTGCCACCGGAGGCTTCCCTTACTACGAGCAGTACTTC.